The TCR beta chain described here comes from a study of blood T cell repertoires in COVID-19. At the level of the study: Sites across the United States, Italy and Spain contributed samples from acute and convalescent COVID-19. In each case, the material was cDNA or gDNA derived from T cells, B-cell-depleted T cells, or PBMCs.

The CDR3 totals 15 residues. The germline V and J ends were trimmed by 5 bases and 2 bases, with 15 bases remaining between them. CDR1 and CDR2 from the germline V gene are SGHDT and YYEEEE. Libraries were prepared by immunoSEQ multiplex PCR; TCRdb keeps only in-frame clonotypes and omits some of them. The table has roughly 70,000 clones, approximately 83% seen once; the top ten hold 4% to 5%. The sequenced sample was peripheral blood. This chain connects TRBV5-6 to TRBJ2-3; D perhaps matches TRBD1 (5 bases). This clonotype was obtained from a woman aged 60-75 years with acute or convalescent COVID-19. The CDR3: CASRRRQYYTDTQYF. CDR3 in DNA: TGTGCCAGCAGACGTAGACAGTACTACACAGATACGCAGTATTTT.